This T cell receptor beta chain was documented in a study of metastatic and nonmetastatic thyroid tumors. From the PCR reads, TCRdb re-called clones with MiXCR. The profile shows about 69,000 clones, approximately 15% of them singletons. Thyroid surgery was performed in patients who had received no treatment beforehand. This clone has only a few counts. The germline V and J ends were trimmed by 6 bases and 4 bases, with 9 bases remaining between them. This CDR3 has 11 amino acids. From germline, CDR1 is GTSNPN and CDR2 SVGIG (reference sequence). The gene calls are TRBV30 and TRBJ1-2, with a tentative D call TRBD1 (5 bases). The clonotype originates from a male donor with papillary thyroid cancer or a benign thyroid nodule (not recorded which). Some clones in this sample may be carry-over from other donors' samples. The sequenced sample consisted of blood. The CDR3 region has the DNA TGTGCCTGTCGGGACGCCTATGGCTACACCTTC. Translated, it gives CACRDAYGYTF.